This T cell receptor (beta chain) was recorded in a study of siplizumab effects on memory and regulatory T cells (dated by TCRdb to about 2019). About the study as a whole: The study examined how the anti-CD2 antibody siplizumab affects alloreactive T-cell subsets in allogeneic mixed lymphocyte reactions built from human PBMCs. Broad study findings and their caveats: Unstimulated naive T cells appeared to be more diverse than memory T cells, and naive cells seemed to make a substantial contribution to the alloresponse. Because sequences below about 10^-5 frequency were poorly captured, only a minor fraction of alloreactive clones could be mapped to unstimulated subsets. No functional confirmation was obtained for the suppressive function of proliferating Tregs from siplizumab cultures. A naive or memory phenotype could not be assigned to roughly 75-96% of proliferating CD4+ or CD8+ clones. Among mappable alloreactive CD4+ clones, the Treg-derived fraction averaged about 75% with siplizumab versus 25% to 30% in control reactions. The cumulative frequency of alloreactive sequences that could be traced back to unstimulated CD4+ memory T cells was significantly reduced by siplizumab.

The library was built by means of the immunoSEQ multiplex PCR assay. Roughly 10^5 TCR templates per sample were assayed on the deep sequencing platform. Genomic DNA extracted from sorted T cells was used for TCRbeta CDR3 sequencing. Per the original workflow: The R programming language was used for clonal analysis of the TCRbeta CDR3 data. Unstimulated samples were compared with post-reaction CFSE-low samples to define alloreactive CD4+ and CD8+ clones. Regulatory or non-regulatory origin was assigned to alloreactive CD4+ clones by matching of sequences to sorted unstimulated Treg and non-Treg repertoires. In its TCRdb copy, this immuneACCESS table keeps in-frame sequences only and misses some clones. Where compared with another copy, unresolved V genes explain less than half of these, and the others have no known cause. V, J and clone size derive from that table, while D and trimming were established from the DNA sequence. The sample profile shows about 100,000 clones; approximately 91% of them were found once. The ten biggest clones cover over 0.12% of the sample.

With respect to this clone: What this receptor recognizes is not known. Per-nucleotide qualities are absent, and no much larger clonotype sits a single base away.

V was cut back by 8 bases and J by 3 bases, leaving a gap of 13 bases between them. Reading the germline V gene gives CDR1 SQVTM and CDR2 ANQGSEA. From the cysteine through the phenylalanine, the CDR3 covers 12 amino acids. CDR3 DNA only is kept here, 36 bases in frame from base 1. Sorted unstimulated T cells and proliferating T cells recovered from mixed lymphocyte reactions were subjected to TCRbeta CDR3 sequencing. Fresh whole blood from over 8 HLA-typed healthy donors was used to isolate PBMCs. Here the chain combines TRBV29-1 and TRBJ1-1; the D gene assignment is ambiguous. Sequencing input: CD4+ T cells sorted from blood. The receptor's source is a human donor in good health. The nucleotide sequence reads TGCAGCTGCAGGCCAGTGGACACTGAAGCTTTCTTT. Its product reads: CSCRPVDTEAFF.